This TCR beta chain was identified in a study of blood T cells in healthy people across ages. Trimming took 6 bases from V and 13 from J; bases not matched to a gene: 6. This CDR3 is 11 amino acids long. CDR1 is MNHEY, CDR2 SMNVEV, per germline (reference sequence). A second roughly 6 to 12 cycle PCR used barcoded and J-beta primers. One entry per CDR3 protein results from TCRdb running MiXCR on the 5' RACE reads. The sample carries under 1 million distinct CDR3 sequences, approximately 44% recorded once. Sample: blood. This receptor was taken from a man aged 60 to 75 in good health. The chain is built from TRBV27 and TRBJ2-4; 7 bases map to TRBD1. As DNA, the CDR3 is TGTGCCAGCAGATCGACAGGGAAGCAGTACTTC. Protein: CASRSTGKQYF.